Presented here are 25 T cell receptor beta chains from one specimen sequenced in a study of OX40 agonist ivuxolimab in advanced cancers. Profiling relied on immunoSEQ multiplex PCR, and the TCRdb table lists in-frame clones only, not all of them. The sample has roughly 38,000 clones; about 86% are singletons. The starting material was CD4+ or CD8+ T cells sorted from blood, obtained in a trial of the OX40 agonist ivuxolimab. All receptors come from an adult with an advanced solid tumor such as melanoma, head and neck, liver or kidney cancer.

This chain joins TRBV12-5 and TRBJ1-6; D uncertain. The germline V gene encodes CDR1 LGHNT and CDR2 FRNRAP. V shed 7 bases and J shed 5 bases, with 6 bases lying between them. This CDR3 is 12 amino acids long. DNA for the CDR3: TGTGCTAGTGCCCGGGATAATTCACCCCTCCACTTT. It specifies CASARDNSPLHF.

The V and J genes are TRBV5-1 and TRBJ2-3; TRBD2 matches at 7 bases. V gave up 4 bases and J gave up 1 base; unmatched junction bases: 6. This CDR3 is 15 amino acids long. In germline, CDR1 is SGHRS, CDR2 YFSETQ. CDR3 in amino acids: CASSPSGGGTDTQYF. In DNA, the CDR3 is TGCGCCAGCAGCCCGTCGGGGGGAGGCACAGATACGCAGTATTTT.

This chain joins TRBV5-1 and TRBJ2-5; 11 bases line up with TRBD1. The DNA end favors TRBJ2-7, so the J call may be wrong. Germline CDR1 and CDR2: SGHRS and YFSETQ. The length of the CDR3 is 19 residues. CDR3 region: CASRHKGQGDRTRSYEQYF. The CDR3 DNA follows: TGCGCCAGCAGACATAAGGGACAGGGGGATAGGACGCGCTCCTACGAGCAGTACTTC.

The chain joins TRBV28 to TRBJ2-3; TRBD2 aligns across 9 bases. The CDR3 has 16 amino acids. Germline trimming cut 4 bases from V and 2 bases from J; bases unmatched to any gene: 7. Germline assignment: CDR1 MDHEN and CDR2 SYDVKM. CDR3 nucleotides: TGTGCCAGCAGTTCCATTGGCGGGGGGGACACAGATACGCAGTATTTT. Amino acids: CASSSIGGGDTDTQYF.

The CDR3 here is CSVGLAKNIQYF. The CDR3 nucleotides are TGCAGCGTTGGACTAGCCAAAAACATTCAGTACTTC. This chain uses TRBV29-1 with TRBJ2-4; unclear D gene. This CDR3 region has 12 residues. The V gene lost 4 bases and the J gene lost 0 bases, with 4 bases spanning the gap. Germline V gene sequence: CDR1 SQVTM, CDR2 ANQGSEA. Full variable domain (outside the CDR3, taken from reference TRBV29-1 and TRBJ2-4): SAVISQKPSRDICQRGTSLTIQCQVDSQVTMMFWYRQQPGQSLTLIATANQGSEATYESGFVIDKFPISRPNLTFSTLTVSNMSPEDSSIYLCSVGLAKNIQYFGAGTRLSVL.

V gene TRBV19 combines with J gene TRBJ2-5; D might be TRBD1 (5 bases). V lost 0 bases, J lost 7 bases, and 12 bases lay in between. The V gene's germline CDR1 is LNHDA and CDR2 SQIVND (reference sequence). The CDR3 spans 14 residues. The CDR3 bases are TGTGCCAGTAGTATAGAAGGGGTCGGACGGACCCAGTACTTC. Its translation is CASSIEGVGRTQYF.

The chain links TRBV4-1 to TRBJ2-3; D is possibly TRBD1 (5 bases). Germline V CDR1 and CDR2: MGHRA, YSYEKL. V was pared by 2 bases and J by 4 bases, with 10 bases between. The CDR3 contains 14 residues. The DNA for the CDR3 is TGCGCCAGCAGCCAACCCAGACAGTCAGATACGCAGTATTTT. The encoded protein is CASSQPRQSDTQYF.

The V and J genes are TRBV6-8 and TRBJ2-7, with D perhaps matching TRBD1 (5 bases). CDR1 MNHGY and CDR2 SAAAGT come from the germline V gene. V lost 7 bases and J lost 3, with 13 bases in between. The CDR3 is 13 amino acids. DNA of the CDR3: TGTGCCAGCATTGTACAGGAAGGCTACGAGCAGTACTTC. Protein product: CASIVQEGYEQYF.

The chain couples TRBV7-3 to TRBJ2-1, with 12 bases matching TRBD1. CDR1 SGHTA and CDR2 FQGTGA come from the germline V gene. The V and J ends lost 5 bases and 7 bases, in that order; junction bases with no gene match: 18. The CDR3 contains 19 residues. The CDR3 bases are TGTGCCAGCAGCCCCTCAGGCAGGGACAGGGGGCTGAGGCCTAATGAGCAGTTCTTC. Protein product: CASSPSGRDRGLRPNEQFF.

The chain joins TRBV27 to TRBJ2-5; D ambiguous. The J call is uncertain, as TRBJ2-7 better fits the DNA end. The CDR3 is made up of 14 amino acids. The germline V gene has CDR1 MNHEY and CDR2 SMNVEV (reference sequence). CDR3: CASSLSQFDYEQYF. The CDR3 region has the DNA TGTGCCAGCAGTTTAAGTCAGTTCGACTACGAGCAGTACTTC.

In its sample, this clone was seen once. The chain recombines TRBV6-1 with TRBJ2-4, with 13 bases aligning to TRBD2. The J segment lost 7 bases and the V segment lost 3 bases, leaving 6 bases of the junction unmatched. The V gene's germline CDR1 is MNHNS and CDR2 SASEGT. The CDR3 is 16 amino acids. The CDR3 spells CASSDRTSGRGNIQYF. CDR3 nucleotide sequence: TGTGCCAGCAGTGACCGGACTAGCGGGAGAGGGAACATTCAGTACTTC.

This chain joins TRBV4-1 and TRBJ2-3; D call uncertain. V dropped 6 bases and J dropped 2 bases, with 21 bases sitting between them. Germline V lookup: CDR1 MGHRA, CDR2 YSYEKL. The CDR3 runs to 17 residues. CDR3 DNA sequence: TGCGCCAGCAGTTTGCAGCGCCAGATAGAATTCACAGATACGCAGTATTTT. This translates into CASSLQRQIEFTDTQYF.

This clone was observed once. The sample carries other DNA sequences with the same CDR3. CDR3 region: CASSLGRTGAGELFF. In DNA, the CDR3 is TGTGCCAGCAGCTTAGGGCGTACAGGGGCCGGGGAGCTGTTTTTT. The gene calls are TRBV11-3 and TRBJ2-2; 7 nucleotides match TRBD1. The ends lost 1 base at V and 6 bases at J; junction bases unmatched: 5. This CDR3 region has 15 residues. CDR1 SGHNT and CDR2 YENEEA come from the germline V gene. The variable domain in full, with the rest retrieved from reference TRBV11-3 and TRBJ2-2, is EAGVVQSPRYKIIEKKQPVAFWCNPISGHNTLYWYLQNLGQGPELLIRYENEEAVDDSQLPKDRFSAERLKGVDSTLKIQPAELGDSAVYLCASSLGRTGAGELFFGEGSRLTVL.

This chain joins TRBV10-3 and TRBJ2-1, with D perhaps matching TRBD1 (6 bases). This CDR3 region has 17 residues. The V gene lost 3 bases and the J gene lost 4 bases, with 19 bases spanning the gap. Per the germline V gene, CDR1 is ENHRY and CDR2 is SYGVKD. CDR3 region: CAISDSPGTNKYNEQFF. As DNA, the CDR3 is TGTGCCATCAGTGATAGCCCCGGGACAAATAAATACAATGAGCAGTTCTTC.

The chain is built from TRBV5-6 and TRBJ2-3; no clear D gene. V lost 0 bases and J lost 8, with 10 bases in between. This CDR3 is 13 amino acids long. Germline assignment: CDR1 SGHDT and CDR2 YYEEEE. CDR3 bases: TGTGCCAGCAGCTTGGGGCCTCAAGGTACGCAGTATTTT. Its translation: CASSLGPQGTQYF.

The chain combines TRBV9 with TRBJ2-6; D is unresolved. The CDR3 is 14 amino acids. Germline V gene sequence: CDR1 SGDLS, CDR2 YYNGEE. Trimming took 4 bases from V and 0 from J, leaving 5 bases between them. The CDR3 here is CASSRDSGANVLTF. The CDR3 DNA reads as TGTGCCAGCAGCAGGGACTCTGGGGCCAACGTCCTGACTTTC. Drawing the rest from reference TRBV9 and TRBJ2-6, the complete variable domain is DSGVTQTPKHLITATGQRVTLRCSPRSGDLSVYWYQQSLDQGLQFLIQYYNGEERAKGNILERFSAQQFPDLHSELNLSSLELGDSALYFCASSRDSGANVLTFGAGSRLTVL.

The V and J genes are TRBV21-1 and TRBJ2-7; TRBD2, the table's D call, lacks a check against the DNA. TRBV21-1 is tagged as a pseudogene. This CDR3 is built from 13 residues. This CDR3 is CASTRGSSYEQYF. CDR3 nucleotides: TGTGCCAGCACCCGCGGCAGCTCCTACGAGCAGTACTTC.

The chain has TRBV30 and TRBJ2-7, with 14 nucleotides matching TRBD2. Germline values: CDR1 GTSNPN, CDR2 SVGIG (reference sequence). This CDR3 is 16 amino acids long. Germline trimming cut 3 bases from V and 6 bases from J; bases unmatched to any gene: 10. Written as DNA, the CDR3 is TGTGCCTGGAGCCTCACCGGGACTAGCGGGAGAGGCGAGCAGTACTTC. Encoded protein: CAWSLTGTSGRGEQYF.

Concerning this clone itself: Other DNA variants within this sample encode the same CDR3. The chain uses TRBV29-1 and TRBJ2-2; 7 nucleotides align to TRBD2. Trimming cost V 6 bases and J 4 bases; bases outside gene matches: 5. CDR1 SQVTM and CDR2 ANQGSEA come from the germline V gene. This CDR3 spans 13 amino acids. CDR3 DNA: TGCAGCGTGGGTAGCGGGCCCACCGGGGAGCTGTTTTTT. Translation: CSVGSGPTGELFF.

The V call is TRBV2, the J call TRBJ2-3, with D possibly being TRBD2 (5 bases). Germline CDR1 and CDR2: SNHLY and FYNNEI. V was pared by 7 bases and J by 5 bases, with 16 bases between. CDR3 size: 14 residues. This CDR3 is CASKVGEVGDTQYF. DNA of the CDR3: TGTGCCAGCAAGGTGGGAGAGGTAGGAGATACGCAGTATTTT.

This clone showed up just once. The chain combines TRBV6-5 with TRBJ1-2; tentative D call: TRBD1 (5 bases). V was cut by 0 bases and J by 4 bases, with 12 bases left in between. Per germline, CDR1 MNHEY and CDR2 SVGAGI. The CDR3 has 15 residues. This chain's CDR3 is CASSYSEKGSYGYTF. CDR3 nucleotides: TGTGCCAGCAGTTACTCGGAGAAGGGGTCCTATGGCTACACCTTC.

The chain has TRBV19 and TRBJ2-1, with D possibly called TRBD1 or TRBD2 (5 bases each). CDR3 size: 14 residues. The germline gives CDR1 LNHDA, CDR2 SQIVND (reference sequence). V was cut by 8 bases and J by 4 bases, with 15 bases left in between. CDR3 loop: CASHQGEEYNEQFF. CDR3 sequence (DNA): TGTGCCAGTCATCAGGGAGAGGAGTACAATGAGCAGTTCTTC.

The V and J genes are TRBV4-2 and TRBJ2-1; D could derive from TRBD1 or TRBD2 (6 bases each). Trimming removed 4 bases from V and 7 bases from J, with 17 bases in between. The CDR3 consists of 15 residues. Germline CDR1 reads LGHNA; CDR2 reads YNFKEQ. CDR3 loop: CASSRSLGGPNEQFF. Here the CDR3 DNA reads TGTGCCAGCAGCCGAAGCTTAGGGGGGCCTAATGAGCAGTTCTTC.

The chain carries TRBV9 and TRBJ2-5; 15 nucleotides line up with TRBD2. Germline CDR1 is SGDLS and CDR2 is YYNGEE. CDR3 size: 18 residues. With V trimmed by 4 bases and J by 6 bases, 13 bases remained unmatched. CDR3 residues: CASSPGLAGGPRFKTQYF. The CDR3 DNA reads as TGTGCCAGCAGCCCAGGACTAGCGGGAGGGCCTCGTTTCAAGACCCAGTACTTC.

V is TRBV5-4 and J is TRBJ2-5; 9 bases are a match to TRBD2. From germline, CDR1 is SGHNT and CDR2 YYREEE (reference sequence). After removal of 1 base from V and 6 bases from J, the junction contained 7 bases not matched to a gene. The CDR3 sequence is 15 residues long. CDR3 nucleotides: TGTGCCAGCAGCTTGCCTAGCGGGGACCGACAGACCCAGTACTTC. Encoded protein: CASSLPSGDRQTQYF.